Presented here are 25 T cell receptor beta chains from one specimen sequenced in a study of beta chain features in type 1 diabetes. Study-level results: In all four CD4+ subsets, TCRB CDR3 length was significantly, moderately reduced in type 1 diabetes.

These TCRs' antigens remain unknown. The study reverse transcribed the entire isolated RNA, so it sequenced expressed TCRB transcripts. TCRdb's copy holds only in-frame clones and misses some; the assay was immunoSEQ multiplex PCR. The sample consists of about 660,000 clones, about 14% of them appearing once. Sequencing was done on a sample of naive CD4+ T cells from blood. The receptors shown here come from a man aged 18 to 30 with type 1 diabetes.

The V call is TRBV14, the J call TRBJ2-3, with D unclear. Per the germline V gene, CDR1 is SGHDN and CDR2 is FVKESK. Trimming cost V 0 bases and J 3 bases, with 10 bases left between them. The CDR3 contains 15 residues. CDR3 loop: CASSQDVARTDTQYF. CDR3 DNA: TGTGCCAGCAGCCAAGATGTGGCAAGGACAGATACGCAGTATTTT.

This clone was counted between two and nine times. CDR3 residues: CASSADRDTQYF. The CDR3 DNA sequence: TGTGCCAGCAGCGCCGACAGAGATACGCAGTATTTT. This rearrangement joins TRBV11-3 to TRBJ2-3; the D gene is possibly TRBD1 (5 bases). In germline, CDR1 is SGHNT, CDR2 YENEEA. The CDR3 runs to 12 residues. V gave up 5 bases and J gave up 5 bases, with 8 bases separating them.

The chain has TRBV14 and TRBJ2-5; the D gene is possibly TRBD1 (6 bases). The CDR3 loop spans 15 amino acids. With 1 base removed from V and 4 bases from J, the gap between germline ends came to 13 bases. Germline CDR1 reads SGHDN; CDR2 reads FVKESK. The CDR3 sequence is CASSQVTGGTETQYF. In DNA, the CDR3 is TGTGCCAGCAGCCAAGTTACTGGGGGCACAGAGACCCAGTACTTC.

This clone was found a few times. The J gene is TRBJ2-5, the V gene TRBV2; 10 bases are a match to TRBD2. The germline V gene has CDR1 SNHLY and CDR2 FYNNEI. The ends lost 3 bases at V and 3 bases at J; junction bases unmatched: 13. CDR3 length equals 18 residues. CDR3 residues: CASSEREASTSGKETQYF. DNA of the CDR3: TGTGCCAGCAGTGAGAGGGAGGCTTCAACTAGCGGGAAAGAGACCCAGTACTTC.

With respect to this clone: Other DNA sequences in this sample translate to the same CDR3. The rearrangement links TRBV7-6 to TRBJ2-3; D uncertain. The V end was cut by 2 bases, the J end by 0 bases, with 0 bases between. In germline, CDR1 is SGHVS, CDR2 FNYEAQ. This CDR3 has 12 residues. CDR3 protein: CASSLSTDTQYF. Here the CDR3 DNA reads TGTGCCAGCAGCTTAAGCACAGATACGCAGTATTTT. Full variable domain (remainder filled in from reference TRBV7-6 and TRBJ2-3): GAGVSQSPRYKVTKRGQDVALRCDPISGHVSLYWYRQALGQGPEFLTYFNYEAQQDKSGLPNDRFSAERPEGSISTLTIQRTEQRDSAMYRCASSLSTDTQYFGPGTRLTVL.

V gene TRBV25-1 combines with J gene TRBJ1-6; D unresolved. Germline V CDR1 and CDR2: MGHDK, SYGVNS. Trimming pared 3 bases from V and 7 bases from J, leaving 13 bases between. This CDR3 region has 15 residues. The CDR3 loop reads CASSDEVGRNSPLHF. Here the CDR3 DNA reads TGTGCCAGCAGTGATGAGGTGGGGAGGAATTCACCCCTCCACTTT.

The CDR3 is CASSFGSSYEQYF. CDR3 coding DNA: TGTGCCAGCAGCTTCGGCAGCTCCTACGAGCAGTACTTC. This chain joins TRBV11-2 and TRBJ2-7; D gene ambiguous. V was cut by 3 bases and J by 0 bases, with 6 bases left in between. Germline V CDR1 and CDR2: SGHAT, FQNNGV. The CDR3 has 13 amino acids.

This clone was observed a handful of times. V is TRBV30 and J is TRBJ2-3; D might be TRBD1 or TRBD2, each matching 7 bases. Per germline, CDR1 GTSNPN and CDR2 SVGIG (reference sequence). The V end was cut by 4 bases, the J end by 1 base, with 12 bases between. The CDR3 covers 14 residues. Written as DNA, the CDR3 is TGTGCCTGGATTCAGGGGGGGGGCACAGATACGCAGTATTTT. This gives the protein CAWIQGGGTDTQYF.

The chain's CDR3 is CASSFAGNSNQPQHF. CDR3 nucleotides: TGTGCCAGCAGCTTCGCCGGCAATAGCAATCAGCCCCAGCATTTT. The J gene is TRBJ1-5, the V gene TRBV7-2; the D is unclear. CDR3 length equals 15 residues. The V and J ends lost 3 bases and 0 bases respectively, with 9 bases between them. CDR1 and CDR2 from the germline V gene are SGHTA and FQGNSA. The full variable domain, with the rest looked up from reference TRBV7-2 and TRBJ1-5, is GAGVSQSPSNKVTEKGKDVELRCDPISGHTALYWYRQSLGQGLEFLIYFQGNSAPDKSGLPSDRFSAERTGGSVSTLTIQRTQQEDSAVYLCASSFAGNSNQPQHFGDGTRLSIL.

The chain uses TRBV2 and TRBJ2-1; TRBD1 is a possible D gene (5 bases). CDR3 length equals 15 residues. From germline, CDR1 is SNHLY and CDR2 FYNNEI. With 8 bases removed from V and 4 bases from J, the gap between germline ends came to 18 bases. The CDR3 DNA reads TGTGCCAGCGGGGCCCCCGGTAACACTTACAATGAGCAGTTCTTC. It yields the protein CASGAPGNTYNEQFF.

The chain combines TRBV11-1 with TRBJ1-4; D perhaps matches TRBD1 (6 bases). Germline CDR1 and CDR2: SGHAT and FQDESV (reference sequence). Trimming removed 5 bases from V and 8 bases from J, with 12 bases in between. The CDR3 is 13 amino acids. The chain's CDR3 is CASSRGTSEKLFF. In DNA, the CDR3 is TGTGCCAGCAGCCGGGGGACATCCGAAAAACTGTTTTTT.

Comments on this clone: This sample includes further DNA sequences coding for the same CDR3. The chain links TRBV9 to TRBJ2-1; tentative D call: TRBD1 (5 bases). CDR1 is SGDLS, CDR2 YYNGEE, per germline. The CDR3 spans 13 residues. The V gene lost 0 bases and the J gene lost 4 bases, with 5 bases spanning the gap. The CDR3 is CASSVGQYNEQFF. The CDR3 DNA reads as TGTGCCAGCAGCGTAGGACAGTACAATGAGCAGTTCTTC.

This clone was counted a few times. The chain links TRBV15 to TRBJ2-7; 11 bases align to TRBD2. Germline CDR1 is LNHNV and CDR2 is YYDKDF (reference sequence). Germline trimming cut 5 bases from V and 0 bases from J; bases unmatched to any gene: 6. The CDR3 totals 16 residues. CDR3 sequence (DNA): TGTGCCACCAGCCGAACGACTAGCGGGATCTCCTACGAGCAGTACTTC. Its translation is CATSRTTSGISYEQYF.

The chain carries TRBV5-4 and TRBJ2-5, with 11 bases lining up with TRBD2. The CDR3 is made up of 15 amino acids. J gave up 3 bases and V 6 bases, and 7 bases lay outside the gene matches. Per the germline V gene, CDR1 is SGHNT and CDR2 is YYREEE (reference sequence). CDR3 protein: CASNRPGLAEETQYF. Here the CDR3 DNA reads TGTGCCAGCAACCGACCGGGACTAGCGGAAGAGACCCAGTACTTC.

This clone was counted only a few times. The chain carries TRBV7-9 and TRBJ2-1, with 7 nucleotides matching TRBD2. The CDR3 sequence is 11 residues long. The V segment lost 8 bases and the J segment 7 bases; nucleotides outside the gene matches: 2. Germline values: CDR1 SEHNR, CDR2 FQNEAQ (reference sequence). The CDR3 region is CASRRGNEQFF. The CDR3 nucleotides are TGTGCCAGCCGGCGGGGGAATGAGCAGTTCTTC.

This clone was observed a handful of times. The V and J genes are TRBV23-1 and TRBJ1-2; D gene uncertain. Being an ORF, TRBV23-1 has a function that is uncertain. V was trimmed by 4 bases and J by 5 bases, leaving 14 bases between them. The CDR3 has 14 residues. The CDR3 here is CASSLPRFMYGYTF. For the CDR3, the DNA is TGCGCCAGCAGTCTCCCTCGTTTCATGTATGGCTACACCTTC.

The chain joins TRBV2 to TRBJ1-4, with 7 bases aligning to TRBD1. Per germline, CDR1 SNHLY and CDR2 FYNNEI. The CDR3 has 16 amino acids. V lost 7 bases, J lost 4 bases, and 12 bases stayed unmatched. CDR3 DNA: TGTGCCAGCACACCAAGGAGGGACAGCGTTAATGAAAAACTGTTTTTT. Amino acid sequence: CASTPRRDSVNEKLFF.

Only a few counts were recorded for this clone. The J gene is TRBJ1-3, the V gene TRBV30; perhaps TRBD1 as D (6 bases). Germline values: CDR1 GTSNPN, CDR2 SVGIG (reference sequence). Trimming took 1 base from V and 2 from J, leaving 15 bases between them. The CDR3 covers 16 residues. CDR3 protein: CAWSDTGIHTGNTIYF. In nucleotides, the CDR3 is TGTGCCTGGAGTGACACAGGGATACACACTGGAAACACCATATATTTT.

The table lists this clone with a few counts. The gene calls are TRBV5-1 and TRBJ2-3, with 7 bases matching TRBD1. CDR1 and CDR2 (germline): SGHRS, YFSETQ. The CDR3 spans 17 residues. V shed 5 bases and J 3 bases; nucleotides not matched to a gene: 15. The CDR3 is CASRPTGAPIFTDTQYF. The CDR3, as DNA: TGCGCCAGCAGACCTACAGGGGCCCCGATTTTTACAGATACGCAGTATTTT. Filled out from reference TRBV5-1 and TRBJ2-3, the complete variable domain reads KAGVTQTPRYLIKTRGQQVTLSCSPISGHRSVSWYQQTPGQGLQFLFEYFSETQRNKGNFPGRFSGRQFSNSRSEMNVSTLELGDSALYLCASRPTGAPIFTDTQYFGPGTRLTVL.

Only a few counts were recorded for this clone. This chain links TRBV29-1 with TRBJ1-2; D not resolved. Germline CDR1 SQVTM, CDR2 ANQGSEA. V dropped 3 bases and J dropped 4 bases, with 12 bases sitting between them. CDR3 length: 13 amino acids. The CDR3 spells CSVDRTPFYGYTF. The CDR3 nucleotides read TGCAGCGTTGACCGCACCCCCTTCTATGGCTACACCTTC.

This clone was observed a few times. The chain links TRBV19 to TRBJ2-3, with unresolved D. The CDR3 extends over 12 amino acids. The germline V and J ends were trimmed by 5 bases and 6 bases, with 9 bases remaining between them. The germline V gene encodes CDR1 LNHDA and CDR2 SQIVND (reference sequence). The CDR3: CASSLGADTQYF. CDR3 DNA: TGTGCCAGTAGTCTTGGTGCGGATACGCAGTATTTT.

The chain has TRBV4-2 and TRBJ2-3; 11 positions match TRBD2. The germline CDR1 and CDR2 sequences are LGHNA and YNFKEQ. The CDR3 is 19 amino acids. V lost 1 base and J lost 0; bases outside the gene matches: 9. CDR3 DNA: TGTGCCAGCAGCCAAGGGACTAGCGGGTCCCGGAGGAGCACAGATACGCAGTATTTT. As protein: CASSQGTSGSRRSTDTQYF.

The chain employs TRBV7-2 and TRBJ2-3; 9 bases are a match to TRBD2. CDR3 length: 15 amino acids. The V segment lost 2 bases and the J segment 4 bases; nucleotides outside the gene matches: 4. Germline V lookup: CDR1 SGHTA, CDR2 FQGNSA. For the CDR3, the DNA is TGTGCCAGCAGCTTACCAGCGGGGGGCTCAGATACGCAGTATTTT. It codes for CASSLPAGGSDTQYF.

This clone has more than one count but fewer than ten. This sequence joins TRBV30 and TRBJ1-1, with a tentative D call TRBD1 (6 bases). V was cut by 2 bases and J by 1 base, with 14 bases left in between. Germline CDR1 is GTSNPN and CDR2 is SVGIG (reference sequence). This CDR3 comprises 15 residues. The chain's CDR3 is CAWSPSGGRNTEAFF. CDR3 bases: TGTGCCTGGAGTCCCTCGGGGGGGCGGAACACTGAAGCTTTCTTT.

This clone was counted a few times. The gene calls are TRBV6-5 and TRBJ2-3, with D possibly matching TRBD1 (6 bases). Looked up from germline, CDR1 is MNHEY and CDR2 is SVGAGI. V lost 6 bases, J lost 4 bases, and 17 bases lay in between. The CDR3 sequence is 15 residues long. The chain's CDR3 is CASRPDRPLADTQYF. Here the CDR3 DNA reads TGTGCCAGCAGGCCCGACAGGCCCCTCGCAGATACGCAGTATTTT.